Only a few counts were recorded for the clone carrying this TCR beta chain. Antigen specificity is unknown. The source of the sample is a study of metastatic and nonmetastatic thyroid tumors. Study as a whole: Both malignant and benign thyroid patients supplied peripheral blood and tumor or nodule tissue samples, across which the repertoires of these patients were then compared.

As processed by the authors: To classify distant metastasis in papillary thyroid cancer, a model was built from CDR3 differences across clinicopathological groups. From the PCR reads, TCRdb re-called clones with MiXCR. TCRdb, rather than the study authors, made the V and J calls. This repertoire shows 20,000 to 25,000 clones, about 30% found once; its top ten account for roughly 5.3%. Overall study results and limits: The study reportedly found significantly higher TCR beta diversity in malignant thyroid tumors than benign nodules, in blood and tumor.

The germline gives CDR1 SQVTM, CDR2 ANQGSEA. CDR3 length: 15 amino acids. With V trimmed by 3 bases and J by 9 bases, 11 bases remained unmatched. The entire patient cohort was treatment-naive prior to thyroid surgery. The rearrangement links TRBV29-1 to TRBJ2-1; 10 bases align to TRBD2. Material for sequencing was tumor tissue. This sequence originates from a female donor with papillary thyroid cancer or a benign thyroid nodule (not recorded which). Some clones in this sample may be carry-over from other donors' samples. This chain's CDR3 is CSVDLISSGGGEQFF. In DNA, the CDR3 is TGCAGCGTTGACCTGATTTCTAGCGGGGGCGGTGAGCAGTTCTTC.